The 30 T cell receptor beta chains below were found in one sample sequenced in a study of cytomegalovirus exposure and HLA in healthy donors. In the PCR, 60 Vbeta and 13 Jbeta primers were used. Sequenced by immunoSEQ multiplex PCR; TCRdb stores in-frame clones only, minus some. Of some 200,000 clones in the sample, about 74% were seen once. Sequencing was done on a sample of PBMCs. All receptors derive from a man aged 40-50 years in good health and CMV-seronegative.

This sequence joins TRBV11-3 and TRBJ2-5; 7 positions match TRBD1. CDR1 is SGHNT, CDR2 YENEEA, per germline. V lost 5 bases, J lost 5 bases, and 5 bases stayed unmatched. There are 13 residues in the CDR3. The CDR3 bases are TGTGCCAGCAGCCAGACAGGGAAGGAGACCCAGTACTTC. Amino acid sequence: CASSQTGKETQYF.

This rearrangement joins TRBV7-2 to TRBJ2-7; D uncertain. V shed 1 base and J shed 2 bases, with 9 bases lying between them. The CDR3 extends over 14 amino acids. The germline CDR1 and CDR2 sequences are SGHTA and FQGNSA. The CDR3 nucleotides are TGTGCCAGCAGCTTAGGAAGCACGGCCTACGAGCAGTACTTC. Translation: CASSLGSTAYEQYF.

In nucleotides, the CDR3 is TGTGCCAGTAGTCCGACCCACAGGGAGAAAAGCAATCAGCCCCAGCATTTT. Encoded protein: CASSPTHREKSNQPQHF. The V gene is TRBV19, the J gene TRBJ1-5; D perhaps matches TRBD1 (6 bases). From germline, CDR1 is LNHDA and CDR2 SQIVND (reference sequence). With 5 bases removed from V and 1 base from J, the gap between germline ends came to 18 bases. This CDR3 is 17 amino acids long.

The chain joins TRBV5-6 to TRBJ1-2; the D gene is possibly TRBD1 (5 bases). Trimming left V 4 bases short and J 2 bases short, with 9 bases between. Germline V gives CDR1 SGHDT, CDR2 YYEEEE. The CDR3 is 13 amino acids. CDR3 DNA: TGTGCCAGCAGCACAGGAGGGAACTATGGCTACACCTTC. Protein: CASSTGGNYGYTF.

V and J are TRBV5-6 and TRBJ2-7, with 7 bases identical to TRBD2. The CDR3 consists of 15 residues. The germline V gene has CDR1 SGHDT and CDR2 YYEEEE. J gave up 1 base and V 0 bases, and 4 bases lay outside the gene matches. CDR3 bases: TGTGCCAGCAGCTTGGAGCCGGGGGGTTCCTACGAGCAGTACTTC. It yields the protein CASSLEPGGSYEQYF. Complete variable domain (other parts from reference TRBV5-6 and TRBJ2-7): DAGVTQSPTHLIKTRGQQVTLRCSPKSGHDTVSWYQQALGQGPQFIFQYYEEEERQRGNFPDRFSGHQFPNYSSELNVNALLLGDSALYLCASSLEPGGSYEQYFGPGTRLTVT.

The chain joins TRBV7-9 to TRBJ1-1; unclear D gene. The CDR3 consists of 11 residues. V lost 5 bases, J lost 6 bases, and 7 bases lay in between. Germline-derived CDR1 and CDR2 are SEHNR and FQNEAQ (reference sequence). Written as DNA, the CDR3 is TGTGCCAGCAGCGCGCCTTCTGAAGCTTTCTTT. Residues: CASSAPSEAFF.

The chain carries TRBV7-7 and TRBJ1-5; D is possibly TRBD1 (5 bases). V was clipped by 5 bases and J by 9 bases, with 14 bases between them. The length of the CDR3 is 13 residues. CDR1 is SSHAT and CDR2 is FNYEAQ in the germline V gene (reference sequence). The CDR3 sequence: CASSPRQGGPQHF. The CDR3 DNA reads TGTGCCAGCAGCCCTCGGCAGGGTGGGCCCCAGCATTTT.

The V call is TRBV9, the J call TRBJ1-5; D perhaps matches TRBD1 (5 bases). The CDR3 has 16 amino acids. Germline CDR1 is SGDLS and CDR2 is YYNGEE. V was clipped by 3 bases and J by 4 bases, with 17 bases between them. The CDR3 nucleotides are TGTGCCAGCAGCGCTGGACACGGATCAGGTAATCAGCCCCAGCATTTT. Amino acid sequence: CASSAGHGSGNQPQHF.

This chain uses TRBV7-3 with TRBJ2-2, with a tentative D call TRBD2 (7 bases). The V end was cut by 4 bases, the J end by 6 bases, with 12 bases between. The germline V gene has CDR1 SGHTA and CDR2 FQGTGA. This CDR3 region has 14 residues. CDR3 sequence: CASSSGGPPGELFF. The DNA of the CDR3 is TGTGCCAGCAGCTCCGGGGGGCCCCCCGGGGAGCTGTTTTTT.

This clone was picked up one time. The J gene is TRBJ1-3, the V gene TRBV18; D perhaps matches TRBD1 (6 bases). The CDR3 consists of 17 residues. Germline values: CDR1 KGHSH, CDR2 LQKENI. Trimming cost V 3 bases and J 0 bases, with 15 bases left between them. The CDR3 coding sequence is TGTGCCAGCTCACCGAGGGGGGGACTAAACTCTGGAAACACCATATATTTT. Translation: CASSPRGGLNSGNTIYF.

The V gene is TRBV18, the J gene TRBJ2-5, with D maybe TRBD1 (6 bases). V lost 4 bases and J 5 bases, leaving 17 bases between the germline ends. Germline-derived CDR1 and CDR2 are KGHSH and LQKENI. The CDR3 has 15 residues. CDR3 nucleotides: TGTGCCAGCTCACACCAGGACAGCCTTCGGGAGACCCAGTACTTC. Encoded protein: CASSHQDSLRETQYF.

The rearrangement joins TRBV29-1 to TRBJ2-3; 7 nucleotides match TRBD1. The V segment lost 7 bases and the J segment 2 bases; nucleotides outside the gene matches: 6. Germline CDR1 and CDR2: SQVTM and ANQGSEA. The CDR3 is 13 residues long. CDR3 bases: TGCAGCGCAAAGACAGGGAACACAGATACGCAGTATTTT. Protein sequence: CSAKTGNTDTQYF.

The chain carries TRBV7-7 and TRBJ2-1; the D gene is possibly TRBD2 (5 bases). The CDR3 is 15 amino acids. V was pared by 5 bases and J by 7 bases, with 18 bases between. Germline V gene data show CDR1 as SSHAT and CDR2 as FNYEAQ (reference sequence). The CDR3 nucleotides are TGTGCCAGCAGCCCCTTGGGTGGAGGCGGAAATGAGCAGTTCTTC. This gives the protein CASSPLGGGGNEQFF.

A few counts support this clone. The rearrangement joins TRBV5-6 to TRBJ2-2; D is perhaps TRBD2 (7 bases). Germline V gene lookup returns CDR1 SGHDT and CDR2 YYEEEE. The CDR3 is 16 amino acids. The V and J ends lost 1 base and 4 bases respectively, with 14 bases between them. Here the CDR3 DNA reads TGTGCCAGCAGCTTGAGGGGGGGTTGGAGCACCGGGGAGCTGTTTTTT. Amino acid sequence: CASSLRGGWSTGELFF.

This rearrangement joins TRBV15 to TRBJ2-5, with 8 bases fitting TRBD2. Trimming removed 0 bases from V and 5 bases from J; junction bases left unmatched: 2. CDR1 is LNHNV, CDR2 YYDKDF, per germline (reference sequence). This CDR3 is 14 amino acids long. The CDR3 DNA reads as TGTGCCACCAGCAGAGACTCGGGAGGGGAGACCCAGTACTTC. This translates into CATSRDSGGETQYF.

This clone was seen a few times. This chain joins TRBV27 and TRBJ2-7; no clear D gene. The CDR3 covers 11 residues. Between the trimmed V and J ends, which lost 6 bases and 2 bases, there was a span of 5 bases. Germline lookup yields CDR1 MNHEY and CDR2 SMNVEV (reference sequence). The chain's CDR3 is CASRYPYEQYF. The CDR3 DNA sequence: TGTGCCAGCAGGTATCCCTACGAGCAGTACTTC.

This chain connects TRBV5-1 to TRBJ2-1; the match to TRBD2 covers 12 bases. The CDR3 is 16 amino acids. In germline, CDR1 is SGHRS, CDR2 YFSETQ. V trimming: 3 bases; J trimming: 6 bases; junction bases outside the gene matches: 7. The CDR3 reads CASSYRTSGISNEQFF. As DNA, the CDR3 is TGCGCCAGCAGCTATAGGACTAGCGGGATCAGCAATGAGCAGTTCTTC.

The chain combines TRBV5-1 with TRBJ1-2; TRBD1 agrees at 8 bases. In germline, CDR1 is SGHRS, CDR2 YFSETQ. The CDR3 is 13 residues long. The ends lost 6 bases at V and 1 base at J; junction bases unmatched: 2. CDR3 in amino acids: CASTGGSNYGYTF. CDR3 DNA sequence: TGCGCCAGCACAGGGGGCAGTAACTATGGCTACACCTTC. Drawing the rest from reference TRBV5-1 and TRBJ1-2, the complete variable domain is KAGVTQTPRYLIKTRGQQVTLSCSPISGHRSVSWYQQTPGQGLQFLFEYFSETQRNKGNFPGRFSGRQFSNSRSEMNVSTLELGDSALYLCASTGGSNYGYTFGSGTRLTVV.

V usage is TRBV19 and J usage is TRBJ2-7; 9 nucleotides line up with TRBD1. This CDR3 is 14 amino acids long. Germline V gene sequence: CDR1 LNHDA, CDR2 SQIVND (reference sequence). V dropped 4 bases and J dropped 0; count of bases not matched to a gene: 1. The CDR3 nucleotides are TGTGCCAGTAGTAGGGACAGGGTCTCCTACGAGCAGTACTTC. The encoded protein is CASSRDRVSYEQYF.

CDR3 DNA: TGTGCCAGCGGCCGGACAGGGCCCACCGGGGAGCTGTTTTTT. Translation: CASGRTGPTGELFF. The V gene is TRBV9, the J gene TRBJ2-2, with 8 bases lining up with TRBD1. CDR1 and CDR2 (germline): SGDLS, YYNGEE. The V segment lost 7 bases and the J segment 4 bases; nucleotides outside the gene matches: 6. The CDR3 sequence is 14 residues long.

This rearrangement joins TRBV7-9 to TRBJ1-2; D gene unclear. CDR1 and CDR2 from the germline V gene are SEHNR and FQNEAQ (reference sequence). The CDR3 extends over 13 amino acids. V dropped 1 base and J dropped 4 bases, with 7 bases sitting between them. As DNA, the CDR3 is TGTGCCAGCAGCTTAGTACAGTTCTATGGCTACACCTTC. It yields the protein CASSLVQFYGYTF.

The rearrangement links TRBV5-4 to TRBJ2-1, with 14 bases lining up with TRBD2. The CDR3 contains 16 residues. V lost 4 bases and J lost 6; bases outside the gene matches: 6. Germline CDR1 reads SGHNT; CDR2 reads YYREEE (reference sequence). CDR3 protein: CASSGGTSGSGNEQFF. Written as DNA, the CDR3 is TGTGCCAGCAGCGGGGGGACTAGCGGGAGTGGCAATGAGCAGTTCTTC.

This rearrangement joins TRBV11-2 to TRBJ2-1, with 8 bases identical to TRBD2. The CDR3 is made up of 15 amino acids. The V and J ends lost 5 bases and 6 bases, in that order; junction bases with no gene match: 9. Per the germline V gene, CDR1 is SGHAT and CDR2 is FQNNGV. The CDR3: CASSLSGAPGNEQFF. The DNA for the CDR3 is TGTGCCAGCAGCCTTAGCGGGGCGCCGGGCAATGAGCAGTTCTTC.

This chain joins TRBV27 and TRBJ2-2; possible D gene TRBD1, 6 bases. This CDR3 is 13 amino acids long. In germline, CDR1 is MNHEY, CDR2 SMNVEV (reference sequence). V lost 6 bases, J lost 7 bases, and 12 bases lay in between. The CDR3 loop reads CASSKTGIGELFF. The CDR3 coding sequence is TGTGCCAGCAGCAAAACAGGGATCGGGGAGCTGTTTTTT.

V usage is TRBV2 and J usage is TRBJ2-7; 7 bases line up with TRBD2. Looked up from germline, CDR1 is SNHLY and CDR2 is FYNNEI. The V gene end was trimmed by 8 bases and the J gene end by 3 bases; junction bases not matched to a gene: 4. CDR3 length: 12 amino acids. In DNA, the CDR3 is TGTGCCAGCCAGCGGGATGACTACGAGCAGTACTTC. It specifies CASQRDDYEQYF.

The chain carries TRBV6-5 and TRBJ2-2; D gene ambiguous. The CDR3 runs to 15 residues. Germline assignment: CDR1 MNHEY and CDR2 SVGAGI. V lost 2 bases to trimming and J lost 7 bases, with 14 bases between them. The CDR3 loop reads CASSYGFSRIGELFF. The CDR3 region has the DNA TGTGCCAGCAGTTACGGTTTTAGTCGAATCGGGGAGCTGTTTTTT.

The V and J genes are TRBV7-6 and TRBJ2-3; 15 nucleotides match TRBD2. The germline gives CDR1 SGHVS, CDR2 FNYEAQ. The CDR3 runs to 16 residues. Trimming at V came to 5 bases and at J to 6 bases, leaving 6 bases not matched to a gene. In DNA, the CDR3 is TGTGCCAGCAGCCGGGGACTAGCGGGGGGAGAGGATACGCAGTATTTT. Amino acid sequence: CASSRGLAGGEDTQYF.

The chain links TRBV4-3 to TRBJ2-7; TRBD1 matches 10 bases. V gave up 3 bases and J gave up 6 bases; unmatched junction bases: 5. From germline, CDR1 is LGHNA and CDR2 YSLEER. The CDR3 runs to 14 residues. CDR3 sequence: CASSQGTGVTEQYF. The DNA of the CDR3 is TGCGCCAGCAGCCAGGGGACAGGGGTGACCGAGCAGTACTTC.

This clone was recorded a few times. The rearrangement joins TRBV6-6 to TRBJ1-1, with TRBD1 identical over 9 bases. This CDR3 comprises 15 residues. CDR1 MNHNY and CDR2 SVGAGI come from the germline V gene (reference sequence). Trimming took 6 bases from V and 0 from J; bases not matched to a gene: 5. CDR3 nucleotide sequence: TGTGCCAGCAGCCCCGACAGGGGGATGAACACTGAAGCTTTCTTT. It encodes CASSPDRGMNTEAFF.

The chain combines TRBV19 with TRBJ1-2, with 9 bases matching TRBD1. Germline V gives CDR1 LNHDA, CDR2 SQIVND (reference sequence). The CDR3 runs 14 residues. V lost 5 bases to trimming and J lost 8 bases; unmatched junction nucleotides: 9. The CDR3 spells CASSRPGTGKGYTF. Written as DNA, the CDR3 is TGTGCCAGTAGTCGTCCCGGGACAGGGAAAGGCTACACCTTC. Full variable domain (outside the CDR3, taken from reference TRBV19 and TRBJ1-2): DGGITQSPKYLFRKEGQNVTLSCEQNLNHDAMYWYRQDPGQGLRLIYYSQIVNDFQKGDIAEGYSVSREKKESFPLTVTSAQKNPTAFYLCASSRPGTGKGYTFGSGTRLTVV.